This T cell receptor (beta chain) was obtained from a study of tumor-infiltrating lymphocytes in glioblastoma multiforme. Worth noting for this clonotype: Its target is not known. The germline gene is not matched at one end of the junction; a read error may be the cause.

Germline lookup yields CDR1 ENHRY and CDR2 SYGVKD. This CDR3 comprises 15 residues. Multiple V-beta primers and a C-beta primer amplified TCRB from RNA. No unique molecular identifiers were described for these TCRB libraries. TCRdb reprocessed the multiplex PCR reads with MiXCR, giving one entry per CDR3 protein. The sample includes about 15,000 distinct CDR3 sequences, about 69% seen only once; the top ten take 30% to 45%. Findings of the study overall: Only one glioblastoma patient had TCR and mutation analysis. The T cells in this sample were not sorted into functional subsets. Detected clone frequencies may not reflect cell counts, being RNA-based.

The TCR comes from a male donor with glioblastoma. The genes are TRBV10-3 and TRBJ2-1; D is ambiguous. The sequenced sample consisted of brain tumor tissue. CDR3 sequence: CAISNRVPDSGEQFF. The CDR3 DNA sequence: TGCGCCATCAGCAACCGGGTACCGGATAGTGGTGAGCAGTTCTTC.